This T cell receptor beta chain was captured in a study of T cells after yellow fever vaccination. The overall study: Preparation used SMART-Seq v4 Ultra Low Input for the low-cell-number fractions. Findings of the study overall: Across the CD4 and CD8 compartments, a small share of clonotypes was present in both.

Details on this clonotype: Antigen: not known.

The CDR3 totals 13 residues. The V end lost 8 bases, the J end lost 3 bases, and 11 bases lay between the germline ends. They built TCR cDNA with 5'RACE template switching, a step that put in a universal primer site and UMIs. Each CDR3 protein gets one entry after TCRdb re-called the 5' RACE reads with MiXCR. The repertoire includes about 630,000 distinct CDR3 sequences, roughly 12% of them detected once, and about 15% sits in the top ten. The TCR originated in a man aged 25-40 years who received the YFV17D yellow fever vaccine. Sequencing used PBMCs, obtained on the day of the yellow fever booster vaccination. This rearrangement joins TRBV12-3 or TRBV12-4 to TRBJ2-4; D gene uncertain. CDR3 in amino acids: CASGDWVKNIQYF. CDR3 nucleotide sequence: TGTGCCAGCGGTGATTGGGTCAAAAACATTCAGTACTTC.